Presented here are 24 T cell receptor beta chains from one specimen sequenced in a study of regulatory T cells in long-lasting Graves disease. Documented time point: newly diagnosed GD, antithyroid drugs for less than 3 months. RNA extracted from PBMCs served as the sequencing template. Both iRepertoire HTBI primers and Arm-PCR of CDR3 regions were used to build the TCR beta libraries. In TCRdb, the multiplex PCR reads were re-called with MiXCR into one record per CDR3 protein. In the table there are more than 350,000 distinct CDR3 sequences, 14% to 15% of which are singletons. These records were also assigned to another study, of T cells in Graves' hyperthyroidism and ophthalmopathy.

The sample consisted of peripheral blood mononuclear cells (PBMCs), taken at new diagnosis, from a patient treated with antithyroid drugs. Receptors originate from a woman aged 25 to 39 with Graves disease.

This clonotype was observed at least ten times. The chain couples TRBV4-1 to TRBJ2-7, with 9 nucleotides matching TRBD2. V was pared by 2 bases and J by 7 bases, with 18 bases of the junction left unmatched. The CDR3 sequence is 18 residues long. Germline loops: CDR1 MGHRA, CDR2 YSYEKL. CDR3 sequence: CASSQSPAGGTAFVEQYF. CDR3 nucleotide sequence: TGCGCCAGCAGCCAATCCCCGGCGGGGGGGACAGCGTTCGTTGAGCAGTACTTC.

This clonotype was counted between two and nine times. The genes are TRBV27 and TRBJ1-4; no reliable D call. Germline CDR1 MNHEY, CDR2 SMNVEV (reference sequence). The CDR3 length is 14 residues. V was cut by 1 base and J by 6 bases, with 9 bases left in between. CDR3 residues: CASSLFSGDEKLFF. For the CDR3, the DNA is TGTGCCAGCAGTTTATTTAGCGGGGATGAAAAACTGTTTTTT.

This rearrangement joins TRBV19 to TRBJ2-1, with D tentatively TRBD1 or TRBD2 (6 bases each). The V gene lost 6 bases and the J gene lost 0 bases, with 12 bases spanning the gap. This CDR3 has 15 amino acids. The germline V gene encodes CDR1 LNHDA and CDR2 SQIVND (reference sequence). CDR3 amino acids: CASRWGADSYNEQFF. The CDR3 DNA is TGTGCCAGTAGATGGGGGGCGGACTCCTACAATGAGCAGTTCTTC. The entire variable domain, with the rest obtained from reference TRBV19 and TRBJ2-1, is as follows: DGGITQSPKYLFRKEGQNVTLSCEQNLNHDAMYWYRQDPGQGLRLIYYSQIVNDFQKGDIAEGYSVSREKKESFPLTVTSAQKNPTAFYLCASRWGADSYNEQFFGPGTRLTVL.

This clonotype was picked up a small number of times. The chain recombines TRBV29-1 with TRBJ2-5; D perhaps matches TRBD1 (8 bases). Germline CDR1 reads SQVTM; CDR2 reads ANQGSEA. CDR3 size: 14 residues. Trimming stripped 7 bases from V and 4 bases from J, with 19 bases between. The CDR3 reads CSAWTGRGGETQYF. CDR3 nucleotide sequence: TGCAGCGCCTGGACAGGGAGGGGTGGAGAGACCCAGTACTTC.

This clonotype was counted ten times or more. The chain is built from TRBV5-8 and TRBJ2-7; 7 bases map to TRBD1. This CDR3 region has 16 residues. Germline lookup yields CDR1 SGHTS and CDR2 YDEGEE. J lost 0 bases, V lost 4 bases, and 10 bases had no gene match. The CDR3 region is CASSPEGARVSYEQYF. Written as DNA, the CDR3 is TGTGCCAGCAGCCCCGAGGGGGCGCGGGTCTCCTACGAGCAGTACTTC.

The CDR3 loop is CASGPGQGAGYTF. The CDR3 coding sequence is TGTGCTAGTGGTCCCGGACAGGGCGCTGGCTACACCTTC. The rearrangement uses TRBV12-5 and TRBJ1-2; 8 bases agree with TRBD1. Germline lookup yields CDR1 LGHNT and CDR2 FRNRAP. The CDR3 loop spans 13 amino acids. V was clipped by 5 bases and J by 7 bases; unmatched bases: 6.

This sequence joins TRBV24-1 and TRBJ1-5, with TRBD1 identical over 7 bases. Germline trimming cut 0 bases from V and 7 bases from J; bases unmatched to any gene: 2. The CDR3 is 14 residues long. Per the germline V gene, CDR1 is KGHDR and CDR2 is SFDVKD. CDR3 in amino acids: CATSDLTGDQPQHF. In DNA, the CDR3 is TGTGCCACCAGTGATTTGACAGGGGACCAGCCCCAGCATTTT.

The table lists this clonotype with a count of one. The rearrangement uses TRBV6-1 and TRBJ2-1, with D unclear. V was cut by 6 bases and J by 0 bases, with 15 bases left in between. Germline-derived CDR1 and CDR2 are MNHNS and SASEGT. This CDR3 region has 16 residues. CDR3 bases: TGTGCCAGCAGCCCGTCCCAGGTCCGCTCCTACAATGAGCAGTTCTTC. Translation: CASSPSQVRSYNEQFF.

This clonotype was found many times. This rearrangement joins TRBV28 to TRBJ1-5; no clear D gene. The CDR3 has 14 residues. Between the trimmed V and J ends, which lost 6 bases and 5 bases, there was a span of 14 bases. Germline lookup yields CDR1 MDHEN and CDR2 SYDVKM. CDR3 DNA sequence: TGTGCCAGCAGGCCCGGCGGAGGCTATCAGCCCCAGCATTTT. Protein: CASRPGGGYQPQHF. Combining the CDR3 with reference TRBV28 and TRBJ1-5 gives the whole variable domain DVKVTQSSRYLVKRTGEKVFLECVQDMDHENMFWYRQDPGLGLRLIYFSYDVKMKEKGDIPEGYSVSREKKERFSLILESASTNQTSMYLCASRPGGGYQPQHFGDGTRLSIL.

The rearrangement uses TRBV30 and TRBJ2-6, with 11 bases fitting TRBD2. Germline V CDR1 and CDR2: GTSNPN, SVGIG (reference sequence). Unmatched junction bases numbered 9, after V lost 8 bases and J lost 0 bases. The length of the CDR3 is 17 residues. The CDR3 DNA sequence: TGTGCCCGGACCCTGGGACTAGCGGACTCTGGGGCCAACGTCCTGACTTTC. Translated, it gives CARTLGLADSGANVLTF. The full variable domain, with the rest looked up from reference TRBV30 and TRBJ2-6, is SQTIHQWPATLVQPVGSPLSLECTVEGTSNPNLYWYRQAAGRGLQLLFYSVGIGQISSEVPQNLSASRPQDRQFILSSKKLLLSDSGFYLCARTLGLADSGANVLTFGAGSRLTVL.

On this clonotype: A much bigger clone sits one base away, suggesting this may be a read error. The chain couples TRBV18 to TRBJ1-1; D uncertain. Germline V gives CDR1 KGHSH, CDR2 LQKENI. With 3 bases removed from V and 1 base from J, the gap between germline ends came to 9 bases. CDR3 length: 14 residues. Written as DNA, the CDR3 is TGTGCCAGCTCACCTGTGACAACGAACACTGAAGCTTTCTTT. Translating gives CASSPVTTNTEAFF.

This clonotype was detected many times. The chain employs TRBV7-9 and TRBJ1-1; D might be TRBD1 (6 bases). Between the trimmed V and J ends, which lost 6 bases and 0 bases, there was a span of 17 bases. This CDR3 is built from 16 residues. The germline gives CDR1 SEHNR, CDR2 FQNEAQ (reference sequence). DNA of the CDR3: TGTGCCAGCAGTCCTACAGGGAACTTAGTGAACACTGAAGCTTTCTTT. Translated, it gives CASSPTGNLVNTEAFF.

This clonotype was seen many times. The rearrangement uses TRBV28 and TRBJ2-1; 8 bases are shared with TRBD2. Trimming cost V 6 bases and J 5 bases; bases outside gene matches: 9. The V gene's germline CDR1 is MDHEN and CDR2 SYDVKM. The CDR3 has 15 residues. As DNA, the CDR3 is TGTGCCAGCAGCCAACCCAGCGGGAGACACAATGAGCAGTTCTTC. It encodes CASSQPSGRHNEQFF.

The CDR3 DNA follows: TGTGCCAGTGCCGGGACAGAAGAGAGAGAAAAACTGTTTTTT. Its protein is CASAGTEEREKLFF. The rearrangement joins TRBV2 to TRBJ1-4; 7 bases line up with TRBD1. This CDR3 spans 14 amino acids. Germline CDR1 is SNHLY and CDR2 is FYNNEI. Trimming cost V 9 bases and J 8 bases; bases outside gene matches: 12.

There are many counts of this clonotype. The rearrangement uses TRBV20-1 and TRBJ2-7; 11 bases are shared with TRBD2. CDR1 DFQATT and CDR2 SNEGSKA come from the germline V gene (reference sequence). V gave up 0 bases and J gave up 3 bases; unmatched junction bases: 4. The CDR3 is 15 residues long. In DNA form, the CDR3 reads TGCAGTGCTAGAGATCCCGGGACTAGCGGCTACGAGCAGTACTTC. It specifies CSARDPGTSGYEQYF.

The J gene is TRBJ2-2, the V gene TRBV7-9; D remains unclear. V dropped 5 bases and J dropped 2 bases, with 12 bases sitting between them. The CDR3 has 15 amino acids. Germline CDR1 and CDR2: SEHNR and FQNEAQ (reference sequence). As DNA, the CDR3 is TGTGCCAGCAGCCGCACCGGATCCAACACCGGGGAGCTGTTTTTT. Encoded protein: CASSRTGSNTGELFF. Using reference TRBV7-9 and TRBJ2-2 for the parts outside the CDR3, the full variable domain is DTGVSQNPRHKITKRGQNVTFRCDPISEHNRLYWYRQTLGQGPEFLTYFQNEAQLEKSRLLSDRFSAERPKGSFSTLEIQRTEQGDSAMYLCASSRTGSNTGELFFGEGSRLTVL.

This clonotype showed up many times. J is TRBJ2-5 and V is TRBV20-1; D remains ambiguous. The CDR3 is 14 amino acids. Trimming cost V 0 bases and J 1 base, with 9 bases left between them. Looked up from germline, CDR1 is DFQATT and CDR2 is SNEGSKA (reference sequence). The CDR3 bases are TGCAGTGCTAGAGATTTTGACTTCCAAGAGACCCAGTACTTC. The encoded protein is CSARDFDFQETQYF.

There are many counts of this clonotype. The chain carries TRBV30 and TRBJ2-1; 10 bases map to TRBD1. Germline V lookup: CDR1 GTSNPN, CDR2 SVGIG (reference sequence). This CDR3 is built from 18 residues. The V gene end was trimmed by 5 bases and the J gene end by 9 bases; junction bases not matched to a gene: 22. The CDR3 is CAWAMGQGTWVSNVEQFF. The CDR3 DNA sequence: TGTGCCTGGGCTATGGGACAGGGGACGTGGGTTAGCAATGTTGAGCAGTTCTTC.

This clonotype was detected only a few times. The rearrangement joins TRBV29-1 to TRBJ2-1, with D possibly being TRBD1 or TRBD2 (5 bases each). From germline, CDR1 is SQVTM and CDR2 ANQGSEA. V lost 7 bases and J lost 7, with 32 bases in between. This CDR3 is built from 18 residues. CDR3 nucleotide sequence: TGCAGCGGGGAATACTGGGGGTCCAAACAATCCGAGGGAAATGAGCAGTTCTTC. Its protein product is CSGEYWGSKQSEGNEQFF.

This clonotype was seen at least ten times. The V and J genes are TRBV24-1 and TRBJ1-3; D is unclear. The CDR3 runs to 12 residues. V was trimmed by 9 bases and J by 11 bases, leaving 16 bases between them. The germline gives CDR1 KGHDR, CDR2 SFDVKD. The CDR3, as DNA: TGTGCCACCCCAGACCGGGGAGAACCCATATATTTT. Its translation: CATPDRGEPIYF.

The chain joins TRBV27 to TRBJ1-5; 9 nucleotides align to TRBD1. Germline V gene sequence: CDR1 MNHEY, CDR2 SMNVEV (reference sequence). The CDR3 has 16 amino acids. After removal of 5 bases from V and 2 bases from J, the junction contained 7 bases not matched to a gene. DNA of the CDR3: TGTGCCAGCAGTCCAACGGACAGGGGTGGCAATCAGCCCCAGCATTTT. As protein: CASSPTDRGGNQPQHF.

This clonotype was recorded at least ten times. The chain is built from TRBV15 and TRBJ2-1; 9 bases align to TRBD2. CDR3 size: 13 residues. V lost 5 bases, J lost 13 bases, and 9 bases stayed unmatched. The V gene's germline CDR1 is LNHNV and CDR2 YYDKDF (reference sequence). In nucleotides, the CDR3 is TGTGCCACCAGCCTCAAAGCGGGGGGCGACCAGTTCTTC. Its protein product is CATSLKAGGDQFF. Combining the CDR3 with reference TRBV15 and TRBJ2-1 gives the whole variable domain DAMVIQNPRYQVTQFGKPVTLSCSQTLNHNVMYWYQQKSSQAPKLLFHYYDKDFNNEADTPDNFQSRRPNTSFCFLDIRSPGLGDTAMYLCATSLKAGGDQFFGPGTRLTVL.

This clonotype has a count of ten or more. V and J are TRBV12-3 or TRBV12-4 and TRBJ2-1, with 10 nucleotides matching TRBD1. The CDR3 sequence is 15 residues long. Trimming cost V 5 bases and J 7 bases; bases outside gene matches: 8. The CDR3 loop is CASSRSGTGVNEQFF. The DNA of the CDR3 is TGTGCCAGCAGTCGATCCGGGACAGGGGTTAATGAGCAGTTCTTC.

This clonotype was seen repeatedly, ten times or more. The chain is built from TRBV28 and TRBJ2-7, with 12 bases lining up with TRBD2. The V gene end was trimmed by 5 bases and the J gene end by 1 base; junction bases not matched to a gene: 6. CDR1 is MDHEN, CDR2 SYDVKM, per germline. This CDR3 has 16 amino acids. CDR3 sequence: CASSTPGLAGSYEQYF. The DNA for the CDR3 is TGTGCCAGCAGTACCCCGGGACTAGCGGGTTCCTACGAGCAGTACTTC.